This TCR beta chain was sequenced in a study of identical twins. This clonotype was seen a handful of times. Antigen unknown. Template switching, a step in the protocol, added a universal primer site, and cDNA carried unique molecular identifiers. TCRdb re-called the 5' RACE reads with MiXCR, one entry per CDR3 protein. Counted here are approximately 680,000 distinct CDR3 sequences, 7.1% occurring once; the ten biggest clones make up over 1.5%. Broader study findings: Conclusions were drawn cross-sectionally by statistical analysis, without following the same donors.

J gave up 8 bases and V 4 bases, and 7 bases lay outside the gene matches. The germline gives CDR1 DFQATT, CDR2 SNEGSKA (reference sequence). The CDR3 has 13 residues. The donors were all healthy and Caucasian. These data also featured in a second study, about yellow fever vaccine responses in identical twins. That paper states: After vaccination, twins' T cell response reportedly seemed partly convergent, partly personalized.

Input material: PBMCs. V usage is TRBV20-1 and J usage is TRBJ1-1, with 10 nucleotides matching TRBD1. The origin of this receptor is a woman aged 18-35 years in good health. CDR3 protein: CSAIPMDRGEAFF. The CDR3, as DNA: TGCAGTGCTATCCCAATGGACAGGGGGGAAGCTTTCTTT.